The 27 T cell receptor beta chains listed next were all sequenced from one sample in a study of neurological immune-mediated disorders. MiXCR, run by TCRdb on the 5' RACE reads, gives a single entry per CDR3 protein. The sample has some 46,000 distinct CDR3 sequences; less than 5% are singletons. Sequencing input: PBMCs. The receptor source for this set is a woman between 55 and 75 years old with multiple sclerosis.

A few counts support this clonotype. The rearrangement uses TRBV7-9 and TRBJ1-4, with 7 positions matching TRBD1. This CDR3 has 14 amino acids. V was pared by 4 bases and J by 8 bases, with 7 bases of the junction left unmatched. Germline V gene data show CDR1 as SEHNR and CDR2 as FQNEAQ (reference sequence). CDR3 region: CASSYRDSGEKLFF. CDR3 in DNA: TGTGCCAGCAGCTACCGGGACAGTGGCGAAAAACTGTTTTTT.

This clonotype was observed a handful of times. The rearrangement uses TRBV12-3 or TRBV12-4 and TRBJ2-1; D call uncertain. This CDR3 comprises 14 residues. Trimming stripped 3 bases from V and 6 bases from J, with 12 bases between. The CDR3 loop reads CASSFSQSPNEQFF. CDR3 nucleotides: TGTGCCAGCAGTTTTAGTCAGTCCCCCAATGAGCAGTTCTTC.

This clonotype has more than one count but fewer than ten. The chain recombines TRBV12-3 or TRBV12-4 with TRBJ1-1; D is undetermined. V was clipped by 3 bases and J by 3 bases, with 11 bases between them. CDR3 length: 14 residues. This CDR3 is CASSFGWKDTEAFF. CDR3 nucleotide sequence: TGTGCCAGCAGTTTTGGGTGGAAAGACACTGAAGCTTTCTTT.

This sequence joins TRBV10-3 and TRBJ2-5; TRBD2 agrees at 11 bases. This CDR3 spans 15 amino acids. CDR1 ENHRY and CDR2 SYGVKD come from the germline V gene. With 9 bases clipped from V and 0 bases from J, the junction kept 6 bases outside the gene matches. For the CDR3, the DNA is TGTGCCATGAGACCGGGACTAGCGGACCAAGAGACCCAGTACTTC. Protein: CAMRPGLADQETQYF.

This clonotype has a count of ten or more. CDR3 region: CASSQDPGLYTQYF. The CDR3, as DNA: TGCGCCAGCAGCCAAGATCCGGGGTTATATACGCAGTATTTT. The V gene is TRBV4-3, the J gene TRBJ2-3, with TRBD2 as a possible D gene (5 bases). The germline CDR1 and CDR2 sequences are LGHNA and YSLEER. V was trimmed by 0 bases and J by 7 bases, leaving 11 bases between them. CDR3 length equals 14 residues.

This clonotype has at least ten counts. The rearrangement links TRBV29-1 to TRBJ1-1; D not certain. The V gene lost 1 base and the J gene lost 2 bases, with 5 bases spanning the gap. Germline CDR1 SQVTM, CDR2 ANQGSEA. The CDR3 is 12 residues long. In nucleotides, the CDR3 is TGCAGCGTTGAAGGGGTCAACACTGAAGCTTTCTTT. Residues: CSVEGVNTEAFF.

The sample holds many counts of this clonotype. The CDR3 region is CASTFLDRGTEAFF. As DNA, the CDR3 is TGTGCCAGCACCTTTCTTGACCGAGGCACTGAAGCTTTCTTT. The chain uses TRBV2 and TRBJ1-1; no clear D. V was shortened by 7 bases and J by 4 bases, with 16 bases between the two germline ends. Germline CDR1 is SNHLY and CDR2 is FYNNEI. The CDR3 contains 14 residues.

Only a few counts were recorded for this clonotype. The genes are TRBV5-1 and TRBJ2-7; 13 bases are a match to TRBD2. Trimming took 2 bases from V and 3 from J; bases not matched to a gene: 5. CDR1 is SGHRS, CDR2 YFSETQ, per germline. The CDR3 loop spans 16 amino acids. CDR3 DNA sequence: TGCGCCAGCAGCTTTGGACGGACTAGCGGGGGCTACGAGCAGTACTTC. This sequence encodes CASSFGRTSGGYEQYF.

The chain carries TRBV2 and TRBJ1-6; D might be TRBD1 (6 bases). V dropped 7 bases and J dropped 5 bases, with 15 bases sitting between them. This CDR3 region has 15 residues. The V gene's germline CDR1 is SNHLY and CDR2 FYNNEI. The CDR3 nucleotides are TGTGCCAGCAATTCAGGACAGAGCAATAATTCACCCCTCCACTTT. This gives the protein CASNSGQSNNSPLHF.

This clonotype has at least ten counts. The CDR3 spells CASSFLLVSNEQFF. CDR3 bases: TGTGCCAGCAGTTTCCTCCTAGTCTCCAATGAGCAGTTCTTC. This chain connects TRBV12-3 or TRBV12-4 to TRBJ2-1, with D unresolved. V was trimmed by 3 bases and J by 6 bases, leaving 12 bases between them. The CDR3 is 14 amino acids.

This clonotype was counted ten times or more. The chain has TRBV5-5 and TRBJ2-5, with 8 positions matching TRBD1. From germline, CDR1 is SGHKS and CDR2 YYEKEE (reference sequence). This CDR3 is built from 15 residues. After removal of 4 bases from V and 5 bases from J, the junction contained 10 bases not matched to a gene. CDR3 sequence reads: CASSPGQASVETQYF. CDR3 nucleotides: TGTGCCAGCAGCCCGGGACAGGCTTCCGTGGAGACCCAGTACTTC.

This clonotype was observed many times. The V gene is TRBV20-1, the J gene TRBJ1-5; TRBD1 aligns across 8 bases. This CDR3 has 13 residues. Germline assignment: CDR1 DFQATT and CDR2 SNEGSKA (reference sequence). V shed 5 bases, J shed 3 bases, and the junction held 3 bases outside the gene matches. CDR3 loop: CSASDRANQPQHF. The DNA of the CDR3 is TGCAGTGCTTCGGACAGGGCCAATCAGCCCCAGCATTTT.

This clonotype was seen ten or more times. The V gene is TRBV24-1, the J gene TRBJ1-2, with no clear D. Germline CDR1 is KGHDR and CDR2 is SFDVKD. The CDR3 has 12 amino acids. The CDR3 sequence is CANRAGFYGYTF. In DNA, the CDR3 is TGTGCAAACCGGGCTGGGTTCTATGGCTACACCTTC.

This clonotype appeared many times. V usage is TRBV20-1 and J usage is TRBJ2-3; either TRBD1 or TRBD2 may supply D (5 bases each). Germline CDR1 is DFQATT and CDR2 is SNEGSKA (reference sequence). The CDR3 totals 14 residues. V was clipped by 5 bases and J by 6 bases, with 18 bases between them. The CDR3 loop is CSAPSPPGRDTQYF. The CDR3 DNA follows: TGCAGTGCTCCCTCACCTCCGGGACGGGATACGCAGTATTTT.

In its sample, this clonotype was seen many times. This rearrangement joins TRBV3-1 to TRBJ2-3, with 7 bases identical to TRBD2. CDR1 is LGHDT and CDR2 is YNNKEL in the germline V gene (reference sequence). The CDR3 runs to 15 residues. V lost 1 base, J lost 1 base, and 2 bases stayed unmatched. The DNA for the CDR3 is TGTGCCAGCAGCCAAGTGGCGGGGGGCACAGATACGCAGTATTTT. This codes for CASSQVAGGTDTQYF.

This clonotype was recorded a few times. The V gene is TRBV12-3 or TRBV12-4, the J gene TRBJ2-3; 11 nucleotides align to TRBD2. This CDR3 is 16 amino acids long. After removal of 5 bases from V and 6 bases from J, the junction contained 10 bases not matched to a gene. CDR3 sequence: CASSPNLAGGGDTQYF. The CDR3 region has the DNA TGTGCCAGCAGTCCAAACCTAGCGGGGGGAGGGGATACGCAGTATTTT.

J is TRBJ2-5 and V is TRBV20-1, with 7 positions matching TRBD2. Germline-derived CDR1 and CDR2 are DFQATT and SNEGSKA (reference sequence). V shed 0 bases and J 5 bases; nucleotides not matched to a gene: 12. CDR3 size: 16 residues. The CDR3 region is CSARDIWSGVQETQYF. In nucleotides, the CDR3 is TGCAGTGCTAGAGATATTTGGAGCGGGGTCCAGGAGACCCAGTACTTC.

This clonotype was observed at least ten times. The genes are TRBV7-9 and TRBJ2-3, with TRBD2 matching over 14 bases. The J segment lost 4 bases and the V segment lost 5 bases, leaving 5 bases of the junction unmatched. CDR1 and CDR2 from the germline V gene are SEHNR and FQNEAQ (reference sequence). The CDR3 totals 16 residues. The CDR3 spells CASSPGTSGSSDTQYF. The CDR3 bases are TGTGCCAGCAGCCCTGGGACTAGCGGGAGCTCAGATACGCAGTATTTT.

This clonotype was recorded at least ten times. The V call is TRBV5-1, the J call TRBJ2-7, with a tentative D call TRBD1 (5 bases). Deletions cut 0 bases from V and 4 bases from J, with 14 bases between. Germline V gene sequence: CDR1 SGHRS, CDR2 YFSETQ. The CDR3 is made up of 15 amino acids. The CDR3 sequence: CASSLGTGAEYEQYF. The CDR3 DNA follows: TGCGCCAGCAGCTTGGGCACTGGGGCAGAATACGAGCAGTACTTC.

This clonotype was counted ten times or more. This chain connects TRBV6-2 or TRBV6-3 to TRBJ1-1; no clear D gene. This CDR3 spans 11 amino acids. V was cut by 7 bases and J by 2 bases, with 5 bases left in between. Per the germline V gene, CDR1 is MNHEY and CDR2 is SVGEGT. CDR3 coding DNA: TGTGCCAGCACATACAACACTGAAGCTTTCTTT. This codes for CASTYNTEAFF.

At least ten counts were recorded for this clonotype. The gene calls are TRBV7-9 and TRBJ1-5; 7 nucleotides match TRBD1. CDR1 is SEHNR and CDR2 is FQNEAQ in the germline V gene (reference sequence). This CDR3 has 15 amino acids. After removal of 0 bases from V and 6 bases from J, the junction contained 5 bases not matched to a gene. The CDR3, as DNA: TGTGCCAGCAGCTTAGCGGGGCCAGGGGGTCAGCCCCAGCATTTT. Translated: CASSLAGPGGQPQHF.

The rearrangement joins TRBV15 to TRBJ2-5, with 8 bases matching TRBD1. Germline trimming cut 7 bases from V and 1 base from J; bases unmatched to any gene: 5. CDR1 and CDR2 from the germline V gene are LNHNV and YYDKDF (reference sequence). This CDR3 is built from 14 residues. The CDR3: CATTLGTGQETQYF. Written as DNA, the CDR3 is TGTGCCACCACTCTGGGGACAGGCCAAGAGACCCAGTACTTC. The full variable domain, in which reference TRBV15 and TRBJ2-5 provide the parts outside the CDR3, is DAMVIQNPRYQVTQFGKPVTLSCSQTLNHNVMYWYQQKSSQAPKLLFHYYDKDFNNEADTPDNFQSRRPNTSFCFLDIRSPGLGDTAMYLCATTLGTGQETQYFGPGTRLLVL.

In this sample, this clonotype turned up many times. The chain carries TRBV5-1 and TRBJ1-1, with 7 bases aligning to TRBD1. After removal of 4 bases from V and 0 bases from J, the junction contained 6 bases not matched to a gene. There are 15 residues in the CDR3. Germline values: CDR1 SGHRS, CDR2 YFSETQ. CDR3 sequence (DNA): TGCGCCAGCAGCGCGGGACAGACCGTGAACACTGAAGCTTTCTTT. Its protein is CASSAGQTVNTEAFF.

The sample holds many counts of this clonotype. This chain joins TRBV20-1 and TRBJ2-7; the D gene is possibly TRBD1 (5 bases). Trimming pared 3 bases from V and 0 bases from J, leaving 18 bases between. CDR3 length: 16 amino acids. CDR1 DFQATT and CDR2 SNEGSKA come from the germline V gene (reference sequence). The DNA for the CDR3 is TGCAGTGCTAGGATAGGCTGTCAGGGATTCTCCTACGAGCAGTACGTC. Encoded protein: CSARIGCQGFSYEQYV.

This clonotype came up many times. The J gene is TRBJ2-5, the V gene TRBV20-1; 7 bases fit TRBD2. This CDR3 is built from 13 residues. Germline CDR1 and CDR2: DFQATT and SNEGSKA (reference sequence). The V and J ends lost 3 bases and 2 bases, in that order; junction bases with no gene match: 3. CDR3 region: CSARGLPQETQYF. The CDR3 nucleotides are TGCAGTGCTAGGGGACTACCTCAAGAGACCCAGTACTTC.

This clonotype was recorded at least ten times. The chain carries TRBV5-1 and TRBJ2-2, with D uncertain. The V gene's germline CDR1 is SGHRS and CDR2 YFSETQ. This CDR3 region has 14 residues. Trimming left V 6 bases short and J 2 bases short, with 11 bases between. The CDR3, as DNA: TGCGCCAGCAAGTCCGGGTCCAACACCGGGGAGCTGTTTTTT. It specifies CASKSGSNTGELFF.

This clonotype came up many times. This chain links TRBV9 with TRBJ2-3; TRBD2 might be the D (7 bases). The CDR3 loop spans 13 amino acids. Germline-derived CDR1 and CDR2 are SGDLS and YYNGEE. Deletions cut 6 bases from V and 7 bases from J, with 15 bases between. The CDR3 region has the DNA TGTGCCAGCATGGCGGGGGCCTCCAATACGCAGTATTTT. It codes for CASMAGASNTQYF. The entire variable domain, with the rest obtained from reference TRBV9 and TRBJ2-3, is as follows: DSGVTQTPKHLITATGQRVTLRCSPRSGDLSVYWYQQSLDQGLQFLIQYYNGEERAKGNILERFSAQQFPDLHSELNLSSLELGDSALYFCASMAGASNTQYFGPGTRLTVL.